This TCR beta chain is drawn from a study of STAT3 mutations in large granular lymphocyte leukemia. About the study: Among longitudinally sequenced T-LGLL patients, roughly half had canonical activating STAT3 mutations detected.

The assay was immunoSEQ multiplex PCR, and TCRdb's table has in-frame clones only and misses some. The sample lists over 10,000 clones, over 75% occurring once. Study-wide results and limits: In several patients, dominant TCR clone burden exceeded STAT3 mutant burden, suggesting STAT3 mutation arose secondarily. Sampling intervals varied between patients and samples. Every T-cell large granular lymphocyte leukemia patient had at least one immunodominant TCR beta clonotype. A small but highly pathogenic clone may have been missed.

About this clone: Antigen: not known.

The CDR3 runs to 12 residues. V trimming: 6 bases; J trimming: 4 bases; junction bases outside the gene matches: 2. Looked up from germline, CDR1 is MNHNS and CDR2 is SASEGT. The chain uses TRBV6-1 and TRBJ2-5, with 7 bases that match TRBD1. The sequencing sample was made of PBMCs. This TCR was sampled from a human donor with T large granular lymphocyte leukemia. Some clones in this sample may be carry-over from other donors' samples. The CDR3 bases are TGTGCCAGCAGCGACAGGGTAGAGACCCAGTACTTC. Translating it yields CASSDRVETQYF.